The 22 T cell receptor beta chains below all came from one sample that was sequenced in a study of T-cell memory formation after mild COVID-19. TCRdb reanalysed the 5' RACE reads using MiXCR and keeps one entry per CDR3 protein. The sample lists 290,000 or so distinct CDR3 sequences; approximately 19% were seen once. The sequenced material came from PBMCs or a T cell subset sorted from them (not recorded which). These receptors were collected from a man between 18 and 35 years old who had mild COVID-19 (a few samples of this study predate the infection). Cell type and time point are not known.

The rearrangement uses TRBV4-1 and TRBJ2-1; D is undetermined. V lost 1 base and J lost 7, with 8 bases in between. Germline CDR1 MGHRA, CDR2 YSYEKL. This CDR3 has 13 residues. CDR3 in DNA: TGCGCCAGCAGCCAAGTGACCGAAAATGAGCAGTTCTTC. This encodes CASSQVTENEQFF.

This clonotype was found a few times. The rearrangement links TRBV20-1 to TRBJ2-3; no reliable D call. V shed 0 bases and J shed 11 bases, with 3 bases lying between them. The V gene's germline CDR1 is DFQATT and CDR2 SNEGSKA (reference sequence). This CDR3 is built from 9 residues. Here the CDR3 DNA reads TGCAGTGCTAGAGATTTGCAGTATTTT. As protein: CSARDLQYF.

This rearrangement joins TRBV7-8 to TRBJ2-6; D is possibly TRBD2 (5 bases). The germline V gene has CDR1 SGHVS and CDR2 FQNEAQ. CDR3 length: 21 residues. V was pared by 1 base and J by 0 bases, with 22 bases between. The CDR3 DNA reads TGTGCCAGCAGCTTAGATCTGCAGCGGATAGGAGAAACCTCTGGGGCCAACGTCCTGACTTTC. As protein: CASSLDLQRIGETSGANVLTF.

This clonotype has at least ten counts. One end of the junction varies from germline; a read error may be responsible. The rearrangement uses TRBV5-1 and TRBJ2-1; D not resolved. The germline gives CDR1 SGHRS, CDR2 YFSETQ. The length of the CDR3 is 13 residues. CDR3 bases: TGTGCCAGCAGTTTAGTCGGCTACAATGAGCAGTTCTTC. Amino acid sequence: CASSLVGYNEQFF. The full variable domain, completed using reference TRBV5-1 and TRBJ2-1, is KAGVTQTPRYLIKTRGQQVTLSCSPISGHRSVSWYQQTPGQGLQFLFEYFSETQRNKGNFPGRFSGRQFSNSRSEMNVSTLELGDSALYLCASSLVGYNEQFFGPGTRLTVL.

The chain joins TRBV9 to TRBJ2-1; 9 bases fit TRBD2. Germline loops: CDR1 SGDLS, CDR2 YYNGEE. V was clipped by 3 bases and J by 4 bases; unmatched bases: 2. The CDR3 covers 14 residues. CDR3 residues: CASSGAGGYNEQFF. Here the CDR3 DNA reads TGTGCCAGCAGCGGAGCGGGGGGATACAATGAGCAGTTCTTC.

This clonotype occurred a few times. The chain employs TRBV5-4 and TRBJ2-5, with D possibly being TRBD2 (6 bases). The CDR3 runs 16 residues. Trimming removed 1 base from V and 1 base from J, with 14 bases in between. CDR1 and CDR2 (germline): SGHNT, YYREEE (reference sequence). The CDR3 bases are TGTGCCAGCAGCTTGCTGGCTAGCGTTATCCAAGAGACCCAGTACTTC. Amino acid sequence: CASSLLASVIQETQYF.

The genes are TRBV20-1 and TRBJ2-7; TRBD1 agrees at 8 bases. The CDR3 is 12 amino acids. Germline CDR1 DFQATT, CDR2 SNEGSKA (reference sequence). Trimming cost V 3 bases and J 6 bases; bases outside gene matches: 4. DNA for the CDR3: TGCAGTGCTAGTGGGACAGGAAGCGAGCAGTACTTC. Protein: CSASGTGSEQYF.

There are a few counts of this clonotype. CDR3 coding DNA: TGTGCTACCGGGGGCCCTTTAGCCAAAAACATTCAGTACTTC. This codes for CATGGPLAKNIQYF. The chain employs TRBV2 and TRBJ2-4, with D perhaps being TRBD1 or TRBD2 (6 bases each). Germline loops: CDR1 SNHLY, CDR2 FYNNEI. This CDR3 has 14 amino acids.

CDR3 nucleotides: TGCGCCAGCAGCTTATTAGCGGGGGGAGAAGCAGATACGCAGTATTTT. Protein product: CASSLLAGGEADTQYF. The chain links TRBV5-1 to TRBJ2-3; 10 bases fit TRBD2. This CDR3 contains 16 residues. V shed 2 bases and J 4 bases; nucleotides not matched to a gene: 7. CDR1 is SGHRS and CDR2 is YFSETQ in the germline V gene.

About this clonotype: A much larger clone is a single base away; this may be a read error. Likely a read error: the CDR3 ends without its conserved phenylalanine or tryptophan. J is TRBJ2-5 and V is TRBV4-1, with unresolved D. The CDR3 extends over 13 amino acids. Germline CDR1 reads MGHRA; CDR2 reads YSYEKL. Trimming pared 2 bases from V and 6 bases from J, leaving 10 bases between. CDR3 residues: CASSQLDPKTQYL. Written as DNA, the CDR3 is TGCGCCAGCAGCCAATTGGACCCGAAGACCCAGTACTTA.

The J gene is TRBJ1-4, the V gene TRBV5-1; D ambiguous. V dropped 3 bases and J dropped 0 bases, with 6 bases sitting between them. Looked up from germline, CDR1 is SGHRS and CDR2 is YFSETQ. CDR3 length: 14 amino acids. CDR3 sequence reads: CASSYSTTNEKLFF. CDR3 in DNA: TGCGCCAGCAGCTACTCTACAACTAATGAAAAACTGTTTTTT.

The chain combines TRBV7-7 with TRBJ2-3; D remains ambiguous. The CDR3 length is 15 residues. Germline loops: CDR1 SSHAT, CDR2 FNYEAQ (reference sequence). V was pared by 2 bases and J by 0 bases, with 9 bases between. The CDR3 DNA follows: TGTGCCAGCAGCTTATCAACATATAGCACAGATACGCAGTATTTT. Its translation: CASSLSTYSTDTQYF.

This clonotype has just a few counts. V and J are TRBV2 and TRBJ1-5; D possibly corresponds to TRBD1 (6 bases). Germline V CDR1 and CDR2: SNHLY, FYNNEI. This CDR3 comprises 16 residues. The V end was cut by 2 bases, the J end by 5 bases, with 16 bases between. The CDR3 nucleotides are TGTGCCAGCAGTGAATTACAGGGACTTTACGATCAGCCCCAGCATTTT. Its translation is CASSELQGLYDQPQHF.

CDR3: CASSWDRAYTEAFF. The CDR3 coding sequence is TGCGCCAGCAGCTGGGACAGGGCTTACACTGAAGCTTTCTTT. J is TRBJ1-1 and V is TRBV5-1; 9 bases align to TRBD1. Germline CDR1 reads SGHRS; CDR2 reads YFSETQ. V shed 3 bases, J shed 3 bases, and the junction held 3 bases outside the gene matches. The length of the CDR3 is 14 residues.

The chain uses TRBV7-9 and TRBJ2-3; 8 nucleotides align to TRBD2. The CDR3 has 16 residues. Losses at the gene ends were 5 bases for V and 1 base for J; bases not matched to a gene: 8. The V gene's germline CDR1 is SEHNR and CDR2 FQNEAQ (reference sequence). CDR3 sequence reads: CASSVLGRGGTDTQYF. In nucleotides, the CDR3 is TGTGCCAGCAGCGTATTGGGGCGGGGGGGCACAGATACGCAGTATTTT.

The CDR3 bases are TGTGCCACCAGCAGAGACAGGGCTGGGGCCAACGTCCTGACTTTC. This codes for CATSRDRAGANVLTF. This chain uses TRBV15 with TRBJ2-6; D is possibly TRBD1 (5 bases). This CDR3 has 15 residues. Per germline, CDR1 LNHNV and CDR2 YYDKDF (reference sequence). V was trimmed by 0 bases and J by 2 bases, leaving 5 bases between them.

The chain recombines TRBV6-6 with TRBJ2-7; TRBD1 might be the D (5 bases). V was trimmed by 2 bases and J by 7 bases, leaving 12 bases between them. The CDR3 is 13 residues long. In germline, CDR1 is MNHNY, CDR2 SVGAGI (reference sequence). The CDR3 sequence is CASSYAPTVEQYV. For the CDR3, the DNA is TGTGCCAGCAGTTACGCCCCGACAGTTGAGCAGTACGTC.

This clonotype was detected a few times. The chain joins TRBV5-4 to TRBJ2-7; 8 bases fit TRBD2. V lost 4 bases to trimming and J lost 3 bases; unmatched junction nucleotides: 9. This CDR3 spans 15 amino acids. Germline V CDR1 and CDR2: SGHNT, YYREEE (reference sequence). CDR3 loop: CASSRGSGAGYEQYV. As DNA, the CDR3 is TGTGCCAGCAGCCGAGGTAGCGGGGCCGGCTACGAGCAGTACGTC.

The V and J genes are TRBV5-1 and TRBJ2-5; 8 nucleotides agree with TRBD1. Per the germline V gene, CDR1 is SGHRS and CDR2 is YFSETQ. Trimming removed 5 bases from V and 5 bases from J; junction bases left unmatched: 8. This CDR3 has 14 residues. Here the CDR3 reads CASREPGGAETQYF. The CDR3 DNA is TGCGCCAGCAGAGAACCAGGGGGCGCTGAGACCCAGTACTTC.

The rearrangement uses TRBV6-6 and TRBJ1-5; D gene ambiguous. CDR1 and CDR2 (germline): MNHNY, SVGAGI (reference sequence). The V gene lost 7 bases and the J gene lost 1 base, with 14 bases spanning the gap. The CDR3 is 15 amino acids. CDR3 protein: CASTLSGRSNQPQHF. For the CDR3, the DNA is TGTGCCAGCACCCTATCGGGGAGGAGCAATCAGCCCCAGCATTTT.

The chain recombines TRBV20-1 with TRBJ2-3; 12 positions agree with TRBD2. The germline V gene has CDR1 DFQATT and CDR2 SNEGSKA (reference sequence). The V segment lost 5 bases and the J segment 7 bases; nucleotides outside the gene matches: 7. The CDR3 runs 14 residues. Here the CDR3 reads CSAGSSGGANTQYF. The CDR3 DNA reads as TGCAGTGCTGGATCTAGCGGGGGGGCAAATACGCAGTATTTT.

This clonotype showed up just a few times. The chain joins TRBV27 to TRBJ1-1; 7 bases match TRBD1. Looked up from germline, CDR1 is MNHEY and CDR2 is SMNVEV (reference sequence). V trimming: 6 bases; J trimming: 6 bases; junction bases outside the gene matches: 10. The CDR3 consists of 14 residues. This CDR3 reads CASRVTGMIAEAFF. The CDR3 DNA follows: TGTGCCAGCAGAGTGACAGGGATGATCGCTGAAGCTTTCTTT.